These 32 T cell receptor beta chains share one sample of origin, sequenced in a study of blood T cell repertoires in COVID-19. Sequencing was performed with immunoSEQ multiplex PCR; in TCRdb, only in-frame clones are kept and a portion is missing. The data contain roughly 380,000 clones, about nine tenths of them singletons. The specimen was PBMCs or T cells enriched from blood (not recorded which). The source of these receptors is a woman aged 30 to 39 who had been exposed to COVID-19.

The CDR3, as DNA: TGTGCCAGCAGACCCGGACAAAGCTCCTACAATGAGCAGTTCTTC. Translated, it gives CASRPGQSSYNEQFF. The rearrangement joins TRBV2 to TRBJ2-1, with a weak D call TRBD1 (5 bases). Trimming removed 6 bases from V and 0 bases from J, with 12 bases in between. Germline V gene lookup returns CDR1 SNHLY and CDR2 FYNNEI. The CDR3 consists of 15 residues.

V gene TRBV19 combines with J gene TRBJ2-2; D is undetermined. The germline gives CDR1 LNHDA, CDR2 SQIVND (reference sequence). CDR3 length equals 16 residues. V was clipped by 2 bases and J by 4 bases, with 14 bases between them. CDR3 amino acids: CASSIRSYRRTGELFF. The CDR3 coding sequence is TGTGCCAGTAGTATAAGGAGCTACCGTCGCACCGGGGAGCTGTTTTTT.

The V and J genes are TRBV7-9 and TRBJ2-5; 9 nucleotides line up with TRBD1. Looked up from germline, CDR1 is SEHNR and CDR2 is FQNEAQ (reference sequence). This CDR3 contains 14 residues. V lost 5 bases to trimming and J lost 2 bases; unmatched junction nucleotides: 3. CDR3 amino acids: CASSKTGGQETQYF. In DNA form, the CDR3 reads TGTGCCAGCAGCAAGACAGGGGGACAAGAGACCCAGTACTTC.

V usage is TRBV7-9 and J usage is TRBJ2-1; D is unresolved. There are 14 residues in the CDR3. Trimming shortened V by 0 bases and J by 10 bases, and 13 bases separated the two germline ends. Germline CDR1 reads SEHNR; CDR2 reads FQNEAQ (reference sequence). CDR3 sequence (DNA): TGTGCCAGCAGCTTAGCCCCCCAGTCCAAGGAGCAGTTCTTC. Protein product: CASSLAPQSKEQFF.

V usage is TRBV7-6 and J usage is TRBJ2-3; the match to TRBD2 covers 7 bases. With V trimmed by 2 bases and J by 4 bases, 6 bases remained unmatched. This CDR3 is 15 amino acids long. Looked up from germline, CDR1 is SGHVS and CDR2 is FNYEAQ. CDR3 bases: TGTGCCAGCAGCTTATGGGGGGGAGGGGCAGATACGCAGTATTTT. Amino acid sequence: CASSLWGGGADTQYF.

The chain uses TRBV30 and TRBJ2-7, with 12 bases lining up with TRBD2. The CDR3 covers 14 residues. Germline V gene sequence: CDR1 GTSNPN, CDR2 SVGIG (reference sequence). V shed 3 bases and J 3 bases; nucleotides not matched to a gene: 3. The DNA of the CDR3 is TGTGCCTGGAGCGGACTAGCGGGAAACTACGAGCAGTACTTC. Protein product: CAWSGLAGNYEQYF.

In DNA form, the CDR3 reads TGTGCCTGGAGTCACGGGGAGCTGTTTTTT. This sequence encodes CAWSHGELFF. V usage is TRBV30 and J usage is TRBJ2-2; no clear D gene. Germline V gives CDR1 GTSNPN, CDR2 SVGIG (reference sequence). The CDR3 contains 10 residues. V lost 2 bases and J lost 7, with 2 bases in between.

This chain uses TRBV30 with TRBJ2-1; TRBD2 aligns across 8 bases. Germline V gene sequence: CDR1 GTSNPN, CDR2 SVGIG (reference sequence). CDR3 size: 17 residues. Losses at the gene ends were 2 bases for V and 3 bases for J; bases not matched to a gene: 12. CDR3 residues: CAWSLERTSNHYNEQFF. The CDR3 DNA reads TGTGCCTGGAGTCTTGAGAGGACTAGCAATCACTACAATGAGCAGTTCTTC.

The chain uses TRBV28 and TRBJ1-2, with 7 bases aligning to TRBD1. The V and J ends lost 4 bases and 2 bases, in that order; junction bases with no gene match: 7. Germline V gene data show CDR1 as MDHEN and CDR2 as SYDVKM. The CDR3 runs 15 residues. CDR3 amino acids: CASSSPGQANYGYTF. The DNA of the CDR3 is TGTGCCAGCAGTTCCCCCGGACAGGCCAACTATGGCTACACCTTC.

The rearrangement links TRBV5-1 to TRBJ1-2; 7 nucleotides agree with TRBD1. J was trimmed by 6 bases and V by 4 bases; bases with no gene match: 9. The CDR3 is 14 amino acids. In germline, CDR1 is SGHRS, CDR2 YFSETQ. This CDR3 is CASSPTGDLDGYTF. The CDR3 DNA is TGCGCCAGCAGCCCAACAGGGGACCTAGATGGCTACACCTTC.

The V gene is TRBV19, the J gene TRBJ1-2; 9 bases are a match to TRBD1. CDR1 and CDR2 (germline): LNHDA, SQIVND (reference sequence). V trimming: 1 base; J trimming: 7 bases; junction bases outside the gene matches: 7. The CDR3 sequence is 15 residues long. The CDR3 sequence: CASSIGQDRGSGYTF. CDR3 in DNA: TGTGCCAGTAGTATAGGTCAGGACAGGGGATCTGGCTACACCTTC.

CDR3 loop: CASSPTTSGRRNEQYF. The CDR3 DNA reads as TGTGCCAGTAGTCCTACCACTAGCGGGAGACGTAACGAGCAGTACTTC. The V and J genes are TRBV19 and TRBJ2-7; 11 bases match TRBD2. Unmatched junction bases numbered 11, after V lost 5 bases and J lost 5 bases. Germline V gene sequence: CDR1 LNHDA, CDR2 SQIVND (reference sequence). The CDR3 contains 16 residues. Variable domain in full (rest from reference TRBV19 and TRBJ2-7): DGGITQSPKYLFRKEGQNVTLSCEQNLNHDAMYWYRQDPGQGLRLIYYSQIVNDFQKGDIAEGYSVSREKKESFPLTVTSAQKNPTAFYLCASSPTTSGRRNEQYFGPGTRLTVT.

The rearrangement joins TRBV19 to TRBJ1-5; the D gene is possibly TRBD1 (6 bases). This CDR3 region has 15 residues. The germline gives CDR1 LNHDA, CDR2 SQIVND (reference sequence). V was shortened by 6 bases and J by 6 bases, with 18 bases between the two germline ends. In DNA, the CDR3 is TGTGCCAGTAGCCCCGACAGGAGCGGAGGTCAGCCCCAGCATTTT. Its protein product is CASSPDRSGGQPQHF.

The rearrangement links TRBV19 to TRBJ2-1; perhaps TRBD1 as D (6 bases). This CDR3 is 15 amino acids long. Germline CDR1 is LNHDA and CDR2 is SQIVND (reference sequence). V lost 3 bases and J lost 0, with 9 bases in between. The CDR3 reads CASSMDRSSYNEQFF. As DNA, the CDR3 is TGTGCCAGTAGTATGGACAGAAGCTCCTACAATGAGCAGTTCTTC.

The V and J genes are TRBV12-5 and TRBJ2-5, with TRBD2 identical over 7 bases. V lost 4 bases, J lost 3 bases, and 2 bases stayed unmatched. CDR1 is LGHNT, CDR2 FRNRAP, per germline. This CDR3 contains 13 residues. In DNA form, the CDR3 reads TGTGCTAGTGGTTCCCGGGGGGAAGAGACCCAGTACTTC. Its translation is CASGSRGEETQYF.

The chain carries TRBV13 and TRBJ2-1; 12 bases map to TRBD2. This CDR3 is built from 15 residues. Germline loops: CDR1 PRHDT, CDR2 FYEKMQ (reference sequence). The junction had 1 base not matched to a gene; V was cut back by 0 bases and J by 7 bases. This chain's CDR3 is CASSLGTSGRNEQFF. The CDR3 DNA follows: TGTGCCAGCAGCTTAGGGACTAGCGGGAGAAATGAGCAGTTCTTC. Using reference TRBV13 and TRBJ2-1 for the parts outside the CDR3, the full variable domain is AAGVIQSPRHLIKEKRETATLKCYPIPRHDTVYWYQQGPGQDPQFLISFYEKMQSDKGSIPDRFSAQQFSDYHSELNMSSLELGDSALYFCASSLGTSGRNEQFFGPGTRLTVL.

The chain has TRBV5-1 and TRBJ1-1; tentatively, D is TRBD1 (5 bases). The CDR3 runs to 14 residues. V lost 3 bases, J lost 1 base, and 10 bases lay in between. CDR1 SGHRS and CDR2 YFSETQ come from the germline V gene. The CDR3 loop reads CASSYPTGNTEAFF. The DNA of the CDR3 is TGCGCCAGCAGCTACCCCACAGGGAACACTGAAGCTTTCTTT. Full variable domain (rest looked up from reference TRBV5-1 and TRBJ1-1): KAGVTQTPRYLIKTRGQQVTLSCSPISGHRSVSWYQQTPGQGLQFLFEYFSETQRNKGNFPGRFSGRQFSNSRSEMNVSTLELGDSALYLCASSYPTGNTEAFFGQGTRLTVV.

The V gene is TRBV27, the J gene TRBJ1-1, with 8 bases aligning to TRBD1. Trimming took 3 bases from V and 1 from J; bases not matched to a gene: 7. The CDR3 contains 16 residues. Germline V lookup: CDR1 MNHEY, CDR2 SMNVEV (reference sequence). CDR3 nucleotides: TGTGCCAGCAGTTTTCGTTTCGGACAGGGGAACACTGAAGCTTTCTTT. It translates to CASSFRFGQGNTEAFF.

This rearrangement joins TRBV27 to TRBJ1-6; D call uncertain. The CDR3 consists of 16 residues. The V gene lost 7 bases and the J gene lost 3 bases, with 16 bases spanning the gap. In germline, CDR1 is MNHEY, CDR2 SMNVEV (reference sequence). CDR3 nucleotide sequence: TGTGCCAGCAAGGGCGCCCTGGGAGACTATAATTCACCCCTCCACTTT. Encoded protein: CASKGALGDYNSPLHF.

This clone was observed a few times. This sequence joins TRBV2 and TRBJ2-7; TRBD1 might be the D (5 bases). Per the germline V gene, CDR1 is SNHLY and CDR2 is FYNNEI. The CDR3 consists of 14 residues. Trimming took off 2 bases at V and 3 bases at J, with 11 bases between the two ends. The CDR3 nucleotides are TGTGCCAGCAGTGAAAATCCAGGGATCTACGAGCAGTACTTC. This sequence encodes CASSENPGIYEQYF.

The chain couples TRBV18 to TRBJ2-5; D gene ambiguous. From germline, CDR1 is KGHSH and CDR2 LQKENI. This CDR3 region has 13 residues. V shed 3 bases and J shed 1 base, with 6 bases lying between them. CDR3 coding DNA: TGTGCCAGCTCACCCGGTTCCCAAGAGACCCAGTACTTC. Translating it yields CASSPGSQETQYF. Full variable domain (rest looked up from reference TRBV18 and TRBJ2-5): NAGVMQNPRHLVRRRGQEARLRCSPMKGHSHVYWYRQLPEEGLKFMVYLQKENIIDESGMPKERFSAEFPKEGPSILRIQQVVRGDSAAYFCASSPGSQETQYFGPGTRLLVL.

The rearrangement uses TRBV5-1 and TRBJ2-1, with 10 nucleotides matching TRBD1. The germline gives CDR1 SGHRS, CDR2 YFSETQ. This CDR3 has 19 amino acids. Losses at the gene ends were 4 bases for V and 6 bases for J; bases not matched to a gene: 19. The CDR3 here is CASSPGQGDEKHARNEQFF. The CDR3 DNA sequence: TGCGCCAGCAGCCCCGGACAGGGGGACGAAAAACACGCCCGCAATGAGCAGTTCTTC. The variable domain in full, completed from reference TRBV5-1 and TRBJ2-1, reads KAGVTQTPRYLIKTRGQQVTLSCSPISGHRSVSWYQQTPGQGLQFLFEYFSETQRNKGNFPGRFSGRQFSNSRSEMNVSTLELGDSALYLCASSPGQGDEKHARNEQFFGPGTRLTVL.

The chain couples TRBV27 to TRBJ1-6, with D tentatively TRBD1 (5 bases). CDR3 length: 15 amino acids. Germline values: CDR1 MNHEY, CDR2 SMNVEV (reference sequence). Trimming stripped 6 bases from V and 6 bases from J, with 15 bases between. As DNA, the CDR3 is TGTGCCAGCAGCCCCCGGGCAGGGCGTAATTCACCCCTCCACTTT. Translation: CASSPRAGRNSPLHF.

This clone was counted only a few times. J is TRBJ1-5 and V is TRBV2; tentatively, D is TRBD1 (5 bases). The germline gives CDR1 SNHLY, CDR2 FYNNEI. The germline V and J ends were trimmed by 10 bases and 2 bases, with 18 bases remaining between them. The CDR3 sequence is 15 residues long. For the CDR3, the DNA is TGTGCCATCACCACGGCGGTAGGGGGCAATCAGCCCCAGCATTTT. Its protein product is CAITTAVGGNQPQHF.

The CDR3 nucleotides read TGTGCCAGCAGCAAAGGACAGGCCGGCACCGGGGAGCTGTTTTTT. Its translation is CASSKGQAGTGELFF. This chain links TRBV11-2 with TRBJ2-2; 7 bases match TRBD1. There are 15 residues in the CDR3. CDR1 SGHAT and CDR2 FQNNGV come from the germline V gene. The ends lost 5 bases at V and 4 bases at J; junction bases unmatched: 7.

The table lists this clone with a count of one. The J gene is TRBJ2-1, the V gene TRBV20-1; possible D gene TRBD2, 6 bases. This CDR3 has 11 residues. Germline-derived CDR1 and CDR2 are DFQATT and SNEGSKA (reference sequence). V was trimmed by 3 bases and J by 10 bases, leaving 10 bases between them. The CDR3 DNA sequence: TGCAGTGCTAGCGGGAGAGCGGAGCAGTTCTTC. It specifies CSASGRAEQFF.

Written as DNA, the CDR3 is TGTGCCAGCAGGGCCGGGACAGGGGCTCCCCCTGGGGCCAACGTCCTGACTTTC. Translating it yields CASRAGTGAPPGANVLTF. V is TRBV2 and J is TRBJ2-6, with 10 bases identical to TRBD1. The CDR3 is made up of 18 amino acids. Germline CDR1 reads SNHLY; CDR2 reads FYNNEI. The V gene end was trimmed by 6 bases and the J gene end by 2 bases; junction bases not matched to a gene: 10. Based on the CDR3 plus reference TRBV2 and TRBJ2-6, the full variable domain is EPEVTQTPSHQVTQMGQEVILRCVPISNHLYFYWYRQILGQKVEFLVSFYNNEISEKSEIFDDQFSVERPDGSNFTLKIRSTKLEDSAMYFCASRAGTGAPPGANVLTFGAGSRLTVL.

This chain joins TRBV7-6 and TRBJ2-1; weak D call: TRBD2 (6 bases). Deletions cut 3 bases from V and 6 bases from J, with 9 bases between. CDR1 is SGHVS and CDR2 is FNYEAQ in the germline V gene. The length of the CDR3 is 13 residues. CDR3 protein: CASSLPSVNEQFF. CDR3 nucleotides: TGTGCCAGCAGCTTGCCTAGCGTCAATGAGCAGTTCTTC. Complete variable domain (other parts from reference TRBV7-6 and TRBJ2-1): GAGVSQSPRYKVTKRGQDVALRCDPISGHVSLYWYRQALGQGPEFLTYFNYEAQQDKSGLPNDRFSAERPEGSISTLTIQRTEQRDSAMYRCASSLPSVNEQFFGPGTRLTVL.

The rearrangement links TRBV7-2 to TRBJ1-1, with 8 bases that match TRBD1. With V trimmed by 5 bases and J by 8 bases, 7 bases remained unmatched. Germline CDR1 reads SGHTA; CDR2 reads FQGNSA. CDR3 length: 13 residues. CDR3: CASSPLNRGEAFF. The DNA for the CDR3 is TGTGCCAGCAGCCCCCTTAACAGGGGGGAAGCTTTCTTT.

The chain employs TRBV11-2 and TRBJ2-1; TRBD2 agrees at 9 bases. The V gene's germline CDR1 is SGHAT and CDR2 FQNNGV. There are 16 residues in the CDR3. After removal of 1 base from V and 7 bases from J, the junction contained 8 bases not matched to a gene. The CDR3 DNA sequence: TGTGCCAGCAGCTTAGGTACCAGCGGGAGGCGGAATGAGCAGTTCTTC. Its protein product is CASSLGTSGRRNEQFF.

The chain couples TRBV7-3 to TRBJ1-3; D is unresolved. There are 15 residues in the CDR3. V was cut by 4 bases and J by 4 bases, with 14 bases left in between. Germline V lookup: CDR1 SGHTA, CDR2 FQGTGA. The CDR3 spells CASSSNSGLGNTIYF. Written as DNA, the CDR3 is TGTGCCAGCAGCTCTAATTCCGGTCTCGGAAACACCATATATTTT.

The chain links TRBV19 to TRBJ2-2, with 12 bases that match TRBD2. Germline CDR1 LNHDA, CDR2 SQIVND (reference sequence). This CDR3 region has 18 residues. The V gene end was trimmed by 5 bases and the J gene end by 5 bases; junction bases not matched to a gene: 12. The CDR3 here is CASSFWVLAGGRTGELFF. The CDR3 DNA reads TGTGCCAGTAGTTTTTGGGTGCTAGCGGGAGGGCGTACCGGGGAGCTGTTTTTT.